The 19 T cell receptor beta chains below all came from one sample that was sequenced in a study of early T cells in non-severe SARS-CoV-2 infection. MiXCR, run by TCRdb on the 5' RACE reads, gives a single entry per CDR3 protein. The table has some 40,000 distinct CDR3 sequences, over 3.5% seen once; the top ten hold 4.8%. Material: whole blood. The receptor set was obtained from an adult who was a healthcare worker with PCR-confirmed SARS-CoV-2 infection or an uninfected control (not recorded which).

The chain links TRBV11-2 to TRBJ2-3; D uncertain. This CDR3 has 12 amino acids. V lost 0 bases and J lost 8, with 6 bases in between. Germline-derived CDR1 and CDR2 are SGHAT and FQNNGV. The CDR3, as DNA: TGTGCCAGCAGCTTAGAACCCCGTACGCAGTATTTT. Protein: CASSLEPRTQYF.

The CDR3 sequence is CSVNTGYEQYF. DNA of the CDR3: TGCAGCGTTAACACAGGGTACGAGCAGTACTTC. The gene calls are TRBV29-1 and TRBJ2-7, with a tentative D call TRBD1 (6 bases). Trimming removed 5 bases from V and 4 bases from J, with 9 bases in between. Germline V CDR1 and CDR2: SQVTM, ANQGSEA. The CDR3 length is 11 residues.

CDR3 sequence reads: CASSKGTSPVGLFF. CDR3 nucleotide sequence: TGTGCCAGCAGCAAGGGTACCTCGCCTGTGGGGCTGTTTTTT. The chain couples TRBV9 to TRBJ2-2, with no clear D. CDR1 and CDR2 (germline): SGDLS, YYNGEE. V dropped 4 bases and J dropped 13 bases, with 20 bases sitting between them. The CDR3 extends over 14 amino acids.

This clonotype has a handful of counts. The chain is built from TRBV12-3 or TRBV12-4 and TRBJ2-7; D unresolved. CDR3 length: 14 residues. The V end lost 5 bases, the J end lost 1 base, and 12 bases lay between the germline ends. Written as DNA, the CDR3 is TGTGCCAGCAGTGATGACTGGAAATCCTACGAGCAGTACTTC. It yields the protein CASSDDWKSYEQYF.

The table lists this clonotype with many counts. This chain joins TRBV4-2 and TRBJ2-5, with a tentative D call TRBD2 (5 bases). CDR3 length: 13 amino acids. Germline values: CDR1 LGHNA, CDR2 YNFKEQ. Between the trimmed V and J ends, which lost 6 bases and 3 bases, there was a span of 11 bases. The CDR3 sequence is CASRGSPEETQYF. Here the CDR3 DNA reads TGTGCCAGCAGGGGGAGTCCGGAAGAGACCCAGTACTTC.

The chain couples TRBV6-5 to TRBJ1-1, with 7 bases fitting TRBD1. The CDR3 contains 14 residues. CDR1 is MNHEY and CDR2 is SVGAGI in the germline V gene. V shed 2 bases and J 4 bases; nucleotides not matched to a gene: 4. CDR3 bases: TGTGCCAGCAGTTACAACCGACAGGGCACTGAAGCTTTCTTT. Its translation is CASSYNRQGTEAFF.

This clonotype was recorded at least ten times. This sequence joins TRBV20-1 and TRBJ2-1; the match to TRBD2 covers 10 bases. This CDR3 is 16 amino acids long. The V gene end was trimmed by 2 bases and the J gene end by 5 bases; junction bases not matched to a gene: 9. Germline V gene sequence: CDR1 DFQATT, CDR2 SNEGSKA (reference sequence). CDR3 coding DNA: TGCAGTGCTAGAACGGGTAGCGGGGGGTTTCACAATGAGCAGTTCTTC. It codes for CSARTGSGGFHNEQFF.

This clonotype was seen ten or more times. The CDR3 spells CASNLLGATRVQNEQFF. As DNA, the CDR3 is TGTGCCAGCAACCTTCTAGGTGCGACTAGAGTACAAAATGAGCAGTTCTTC. The chain is built from TRBV5-6 and TRBJ2-1; a possible D gene is TRBD2 (6 bases). The germline CDR1 and CDR2 sequences are SGHDT and YYEEEE. V lost 6 bases to trimming and J lost 7 bases, with 26 bases between them. CDR3 length equals 17 residues.

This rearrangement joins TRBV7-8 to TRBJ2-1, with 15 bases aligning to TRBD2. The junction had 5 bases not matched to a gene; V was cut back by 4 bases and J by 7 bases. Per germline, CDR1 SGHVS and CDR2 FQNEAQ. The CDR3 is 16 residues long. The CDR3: CASSSGLAGGANEQFF. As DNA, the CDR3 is TGTGCCAGCAGCTCGGGACTAGCGGGAGGTGCAAATGAGCAGTTCTTC.

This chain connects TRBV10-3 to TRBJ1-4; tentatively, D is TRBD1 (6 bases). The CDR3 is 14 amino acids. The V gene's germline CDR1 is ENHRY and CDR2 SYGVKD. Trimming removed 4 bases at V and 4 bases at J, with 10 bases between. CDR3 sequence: CAISAKGDNEKLFF. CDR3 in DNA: TGTGCCATCAGTGCTAAGGGGGATAATGAAAAACTGTTTTTT.

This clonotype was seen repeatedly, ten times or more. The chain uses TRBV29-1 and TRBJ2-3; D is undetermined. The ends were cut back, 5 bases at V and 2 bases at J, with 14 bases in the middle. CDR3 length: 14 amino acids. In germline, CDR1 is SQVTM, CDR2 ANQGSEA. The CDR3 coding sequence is TGCAGCGTTTTATCTCCGAGATACACAGATACGCAGTATTTT. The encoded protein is CSVLSPRYTDTQYF.

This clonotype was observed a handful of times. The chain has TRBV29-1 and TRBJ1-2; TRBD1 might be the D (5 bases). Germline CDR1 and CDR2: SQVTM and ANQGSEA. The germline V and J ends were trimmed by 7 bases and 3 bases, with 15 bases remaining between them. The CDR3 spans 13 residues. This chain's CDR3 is CSAGAGWDYGYTF. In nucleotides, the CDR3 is TGCAGCGCTGGGGCAGGGTGGGACTATGGCTACACCTTC.

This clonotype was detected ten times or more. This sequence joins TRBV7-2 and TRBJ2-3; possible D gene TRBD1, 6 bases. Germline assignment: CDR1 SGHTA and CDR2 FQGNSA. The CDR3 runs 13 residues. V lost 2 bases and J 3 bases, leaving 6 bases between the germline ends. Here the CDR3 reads CASSLQGTDTQYF. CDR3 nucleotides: TGTGCCAGCAGCTTACAGGGGACAGATACGCAGTATTTT. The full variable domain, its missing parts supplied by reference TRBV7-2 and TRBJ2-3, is GAGVSQSPSNKVTEKGKDVELRCDPISGHTALYWYRQSLGQGLEFLIYFQGNSAPDKSGLPSDRFSAERTGGSVSTLTIQRTQQEDSAVYLCASSLQGTDTQYFGPGTRLTVL.

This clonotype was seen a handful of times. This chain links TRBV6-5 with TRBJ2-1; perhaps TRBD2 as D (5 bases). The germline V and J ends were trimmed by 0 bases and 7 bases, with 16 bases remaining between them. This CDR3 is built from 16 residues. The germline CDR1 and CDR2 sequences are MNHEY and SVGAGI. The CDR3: CASSYSTISWENEQFF. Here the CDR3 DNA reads TGTGCCAGCAGTTACTCGACTATTAGCTGGGAGAATGAGCAGTTCTTC.

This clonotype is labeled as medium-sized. The CDR3 nucleotides read TGTGCCAGCAGCTTCAGCCCGGAGGTAGATACGCAGTATTTT. It specifies CASSFSPEVDTQYF. The chain joins TRBV7-2 to TRBJ2-3; TRBD2 might be the D (5 bases). Germline V gives CDR1 SGHTA, CDR2 FQGNSA. The CDR3 extends over 14 amino acids. Trimming cost V 3 bases and J 5 bases, with 12 bases left between them.

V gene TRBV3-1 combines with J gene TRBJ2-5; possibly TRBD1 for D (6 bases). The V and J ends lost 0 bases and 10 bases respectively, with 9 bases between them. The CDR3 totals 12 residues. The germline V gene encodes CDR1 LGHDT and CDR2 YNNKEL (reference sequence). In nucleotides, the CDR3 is TGTGCCAGCAGCCAAGAGGGCAGGGGCCAGTACTTC. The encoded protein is CASSQEGRGQYF.

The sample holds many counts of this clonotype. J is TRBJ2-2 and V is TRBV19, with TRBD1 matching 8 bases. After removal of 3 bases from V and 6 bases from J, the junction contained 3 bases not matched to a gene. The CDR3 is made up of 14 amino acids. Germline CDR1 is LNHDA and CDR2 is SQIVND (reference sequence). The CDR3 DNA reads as TGTGCCAGTAGTATCCGCAGGGGGCCCGGGGAGCTGTTTTTT. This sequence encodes CASSIRRGPGELFF.

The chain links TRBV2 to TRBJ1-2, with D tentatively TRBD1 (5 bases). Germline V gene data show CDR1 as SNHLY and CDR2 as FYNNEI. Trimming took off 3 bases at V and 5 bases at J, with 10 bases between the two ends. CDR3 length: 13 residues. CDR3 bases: TGTGCCAGCAGTGAGTCCGGGGCATATGGCTACACCTTC. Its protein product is CASSESGAYGYTF.

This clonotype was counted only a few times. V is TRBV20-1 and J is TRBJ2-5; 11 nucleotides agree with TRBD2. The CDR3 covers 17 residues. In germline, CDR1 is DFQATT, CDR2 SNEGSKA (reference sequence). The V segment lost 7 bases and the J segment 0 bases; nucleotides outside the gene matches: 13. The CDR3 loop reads CSGSGTSGKLYQETQYF. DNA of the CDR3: TGCAGTGGGTCCGGGACTAGCGGAAAACTGTACCAAGAGACCCAGTACTTC.